These 25 T cell receptor beta chains share one sample of origin, sequenced in a study of T cells in Graves' hyperthyroidism and ophthalmopathy. Using RNA transcripts as the source, TCR beta CDR3 regions were amplified. Using the HTBI primer set, a first-round RT-PCR was run on the TCR CDR3. One entry per CDR3 protein, called by TCRdb with MiXCR from the multiplex PCR reads. The top ten clones hold 25% to 30% of a sample with roughly 400,000 distinct CDR3 sequences, about 14% of them seen once. The sample was blood. Receptors originate from a man in his fifties with Graves' ophthalmopathy.

Many counts were recorded for this clonotype. J is TRBJ2-3 and V is TRBV5-1; 8 bases are a match to TRBD1. The CDR3 runs 15 residues. V dropped 4 bases and J dropped 1; count of bases not matched to a gene: 5. Germline V lookup: CDR1 SGHRS, CDR2 YFSETQ. In nucleotides, the CDR3 is TGCGCCAGCAGCCCGACAGGGGAAGGCACAGATACGCAGTATTTT. It specifies CASSPTGEGTDTQYF.

The chain links TRBV19 to TRBJ1-2; D is perhaps TRBD1 (5 bases). Germline V lookup: CDR1 LNHDA, CDR2 SQIVND (reference sequence). The CDR3 is made up of 18 amino acids. V shed 2 bases and J shed 4 bases, with 23 bases lying between them. CDR3 region: CASSIFGPGPNRGYGYTF. The CDR3 DNA sequence: TGTGCCAGTAGTATATTTGGGCCAGGCCCCAATAGGGGCTATGGCTACACCTTC.

This clonotype appeared a few times. The chain combines TRBV6-1 with TRBJ2-3; 10 bases align to TRBD2. The V and J ends lost 7 bases and 2 bases, in that order; junction bases with no gene match: 6. Germline V gene lookup returns CDR1 MNHNS and CDR2 SASEGT. This CDR3 is 15 amino acids long. CDR3 loop: CASNLAGEITDTQYF. CDR3 sequence (DNA): TGTGCCAGCAACCTAGCGGGGGAGATCACAGATACGCAGTATTTT.

Ten or more counts support this clonotype. This chain links TRBV30 with TRBJ1-4; TRBD1 agrees at 7 bases. J was trimmed by 11 bases and V by 6 bases; bases with no gene match: 15. The CDR3 is 14 amino acids. The germline V gene encodes CDR1 GTSNPN and CDR2 SVGIG (reference sequence). CDR3 DNA sequence: TGTGCCTGCACAACTCCCGGGACAGCCGACAAACTGTTTTTT. Protein product: CACTTPGTADKLFF.

The chain uses TRBV7-8 and TRBJ2-5; 14 positions agree with TRBD2. CDR3 length: 19 residues. J was trimmed by 2 bases and V by 5 bases; bases with no gene match: 13. Germline values: CDR1 SGHVS, CDR2 FQNEAQ. CDR3 protein: CASSEPPGLAGVEQETQYF. The CDR3 nucleotides are TGTGCCAGCAGCGAACCACCGGGACTAGCGGGAGTAGAACAAGAGACCCAGTACTTC.

In this sample, this clonotype turned up many times. The CDR3 spells CASSQDSGGPQPQHF. As DNA, the CDR3 is TGTGCCAGCAGCCAAGATTCGGGGGGCCCTCAGCCCCAGCATTTT. The chain has TRBV3-1 and TRBJ1-5; D is possibly TRBD1 (6 bases). Deletions cut 0 bases from V and 6 bases from J, with 12 bases between. The CDR3 runs to 15 residues. CDR1 and CDR2 from the germline V gene are LGHDT and YNNKEL (reference sequence).

This clonotype was recorded many times. The chain recombines TRBV28 with TRBJ1-1, with TRBD1 matching 10 bases. The ends lost 5 bases at V and 3 bases at J; junction bases unmatched: 3. The germline CDR1 and CDR2 sequences are MDHEN and SYDVKM. This CDR3 is built from 14 residues. The DNA of the CDR3 is TGTGCCAGCAGTCCGGACAGGGGGTACACTGAAGCTTTCTTT. Protein: CASSPDRGYTEAFF. The variable domain in full, completed from reference TRBV28 and TRBJ1-1, reads DVKVTQSSRYLVKRTGEKVFLECVQDMDHENMFWYRQDPGLGLRLIYFSYDVKMKEKGDIPEGYSVSREKKERFSLILESASTNQTSMYLCASSPDRGYTEAFFGQGTRLTVV.

The table lists this clonotype with many counts. This chain joins TRBV28 and TRBJ1-1, with TRBD1 matching 7 bases. The CDR3 extends over 14 amino acids. Unmatched junction bases numbered 10, after V lost 6 bases and J lost 6 bases. Germline loops: CDR1 MDHEN, CDR2 SYDVKM. The CDR3 spells CASSDPSGQPEAFF. The CDR3 DNA reads TGTGCCAGCAGCGATCCCTCGGGACAGCCTGAAGCTTTCTTT.

The CDR3 is CASRSGGVPASTDTQYF. In nucleotides, the CDR3 is TGCGCCAGCAGGAGTGGTGGGGTACCCGCTAGCACAGATACGCAGTATTTT. The V call is TRBV5-1, the J call TRBJ2-3; unclear D gene. CDR1 and CDR2 (germline): SGHRS, YFSETQ. The ends were cut back, 5 bases at V and 0 bases at J, with 19 bases in the middle. The CDR3 is made up of 17 amino acids. The complete variable domain, with remaining parts taken from reference TRBV5-1 and TRBJ2-3, reads KAGVTQTPRYLIKTRGQQVTLSCSPISGHRSVSWYQQTPGQGLQFLFEYFSETQRNKGNFPGRFSGRQFSNSRSEMNVSTLELGDSALYLCASRSGGVPASTDTQYFGPGTRLTVL.

The V gene is TRBV10-3, the J gene TRBJ2-2, with 9 bases that match TRBD2. V lost 3 bases, J lost 4 bases, and 6 bases stayed unmatched. CDR1 and CDR2 (germline): ENHRY, SYGVKD. This CDR3 comprises 16 residues. The CDR3 nucleotides read TGTGCCATCAGTGAATTAGCGGGAGTACTCACCGGGGAGCTGTTTTTT. It is translated as CAISELAGVLTGELFF.

V and J are TRBV30 and TRBJ1-2, with 7 nucleotides matching TRBD1. The CDR3 length is 15 residues. CDR1 is GTSNPN and CDR2 is SVGIG in the germline V gene (reference sequence). The ends lost 2 bases at V and 3 bases at J; junction bases unmatched: 9. Here the CDR3 DNA reads TGTGCCTGGAGTCTACTTCTTGACAGGGACTATGGCTACACCTTC. It translates to CAWSLLLDRDYGYTF.

The sample holds many counts of this clonotype. The chain recombines TRBV12-3 or TRBV12-4 with TRBJ1-3, with TRBD1 as a possible D gene (5 bases). The CDR3 consists of 15 residues. V lost 3 bases and J 4 bases, leaving 13 bases between the germline ends. Written as DNA, the CDR3 is TGTGCCAGCAGTTTTGCAGGGCTACCCGGAAACACCATATATTTT. Protein sequence: CASSFAGLPGNTIYF.

This clonotype was picked up many times. The chain joins TRBV11-2 to TRBJ2-7, with 8 nucleotides matching TRBD2. The CDR3 extends over 14 amino acids. Germline CDR1 is SGHAT and CDR2 is FQNNGV. V was pared by 5 bases and J by 3 bases, with 6 bases of the junction left unmatched. CDR3 coding DNA: TGTGCCAGCAGCACCGGGACTAGGGGCTACGAGCAGTACTTC. Translated: CASSTGTRGYEQYF.

The chain couples TRBV29-1 to TRBJ1-3; D remains ambiguous. V shed 5 bases and J shed 0 bases, with 8 bases lying between them. The CDR3 runs to 13 residues. Germline V gene lookup returns CDR1 SQVTM and CDR2 ANQGSEA. CDR3 sequence: CSVTPSSGNTIYF. In DNA, the CDR3 is TGCAGCGTTACACCGAGCTCTGGAAACACCATATATTTT.

In this sample, this clonotype turned up many times. The V call is TRBV6-1, the J call TRBJ1-2; TRBD1 is a possible D gene (6 bases). The CDR3 spans 17 residues. Germline V gene lookup returns CDR1 MNHNS and CDR2 SASEGT. V was trimmed by 2 bases and J by 0 bases, leaving 16 bases between them. This CDR3 reads CASSEKLPGHANYGYTF. In nucleotides, the CDR3 is TGTGCCAGCAGTGAAAAGTTACCGGGACACGCTAACTATGGCTACACCTTC.

This clonotype has only a few counts. The V and J genes are TRBV10-1 and TRBJ2-1, with 9 positions matching TRBD2. Germline V gives CDR1 WNHNN, CDR2 SYGVQD (reference sequence). This CDR3 spans 18 amino acids. V was pared by 2 bases and J by 3 bases, with 11 bases of the junction left unmatched. The CDR3 region is CASSESLLAGTNYNEQFF. CDR3 DNA: TGCGCCAGCAGTGAGAGCTTGCTAGCGGGGACTAACTACAATGAGCAGTTCTTC.

This clonotype was counted at least ten times. The rearrangement links TRBV28 to TRBJ2-5; 7 bases map to TRBD2. CDR1 is MDHEN, CDR2 SYDVKM, per germline. CDR3 length: 15 amino acids. V trimming: 5 bases; J trimming: 0 bases; junction bases outside the gene matches: 6. The CDR3 loop reads CASSPTAGYQETQYF. CDR3 coding DNA: TGTGCCAGCAGTCCCACAGCGGGGTACCAAGAGACCCAGTACTTC.

In its sample, this clonotype was seen many times. This chain uses TRBV7-9 with TRBJ2-7; TRBD1 agrees at 11 bases. This CDR3 region has 13 residues. Germline-derived CDR1 and CDR2 are SEHNR and FQNEAQ (reference sequence). The V gene end was trimmed by 5 bases and the J gene end by 6 bases; junction bases not matched to a gene: 3. This CDR3 is CASSLGTGGEQYF. The CDR3, as DNA: TGTGCCAGCAGCCTTGGGACAGGGGGCGAGCAGTACTTC.

The chain joins TRBV5-5 to TRBJ2-6, with D tentatively TRBD2 (6 bases). With 2 bases removed from V and 4 bases from J, the gap between germline ends came to 13 bases. The CDR3 sequence is 16 residues long. Germline lookup yields CDR1 SGHKS and CDR2 YYEKEE (reference sequence). The CDR3 spells CASSFSQAGGANVLTF. CDR3 DNA: TGTGCCAGCAGCTTTAGTCAGGCGGGGGGGGCCAACGTCCTGACTTTC. Full variable domain (outside the CDR3, taken from reference TRBV5-5 and TRBJ2-6): DAGVTQSPTHLIKTRGQQVTLRCSPISGHKSVSWYQQVLGQGPQFIFQYYEKEERGRGNFPDRFSARQFPNYSSELNVNALLLGDSALYLCASSFSQAGGANVLTFGAGSRLTVL.

Ten or more counts support this clonotype. This rearrangement joins TRBV9 to TRBJ2-7; D unclear. There are 17 residues in the CDR3. In germline, CDR1 is SGDLS, CDR2 YYNGEE. V was clipped by 0 bases and J by 4 bases, with 20 bases between them. The CDR3: CASSVEATYGSTYEQYF. Written as DNA, the CDR3 is TGTGCCAGCAGCGTAGAGGCCACGTATGGGTCTACGTACGAGCAGTACTTC.

The sample holds a few counts of this clonotype. The chain recombines TRBV7-9 with TRBJ2-7; unclear D gene. CDR3 length: 13 amino acids. Germline V gives CDR1 SEHNR, CDR2 FQNEAQ (reference sequence). V was clipped by 3 bases and J by 7 bases, with 13 bases between them. The CDR3: CASSFPNRLEQYF. In DNA form, the CDR3 reads TGTGCCAGCAGCTTTCCTAATAGACTTGAGCAGTACTTC. The full variable domain, completed using reference TRBV7-9 and TRBJ2-7, is DTGVSQNPRHKITKRGQNVTFRCDPISEHNRLYWYRQTLGQGPEFLTYFQNEAQLEKSRLLSDRFSAERPKGSFSTLEIQRTEQGDSAMYLCASSFPNRLEQYFGPGTRLTVT.

This clonotype appeared many times. The chain joins TRBV6-1 to TRBJ2-7; 7 nucleotides match TRBD2. With 5 bases clipped from V and 3 bases from J, the junction kept 4 bases outside the gene matches. The CDR3 has 13 amino acids. The germline gives CDR1 MNHNS, CDR2 SASEGT. The CDR3 DNA sequence: TGTGCCAGCAGTTCCGGGGGGTACTACGAGCAGTACTTC. It specifies CASSSGGYYEQYF.

The rearrangement joins TRBV29-1 to TRBJ2-4, with 12 bases fitting TRBD1. Germline V lookup: CDR1 SQVTM, CDR2 ANQGSEA. The junction had 13 bases not matched to a gene; V was cut back by 1 base and J by 6 bases. The CDR3 runs 18 residues. CDR3 in DNA: TGCAGCGTTGAAGGTTCCCCGGGGACAGGGGGCCTTGGAAACATTCAGTACTTC. Protein: CSVEGSPGTGGLGNIQYF.

In its sample, this clonotype was seen a few times. No conserved phenylalanine or tryptophan ends this CDR3, so it is likely a read error. The gene calls are TRBV29-1 and TRBJ1-5; possible D gene TRBD1, 5 bases. V was pared by 6 bases and J by 8 bases, with 14 bases between. The germline V gene encodes CDR1 SQVTM and CDR2 ANQGSEA. This CDR3 spans 12 amino acids. CDR3 loop: CSVGEGLKPQHL. CDR3 in DNA: TGCAGCGTGGGGGAGGGCCTTAAGCCCCAGCATCTT.

As regards this clonotype: A much larger clone differs by one base, so this may be a read error. V usage is TRBV6-5 and J usage is TRBJ1-2; D is unresolved. The CDR3 has 15 amino acids. Per germline, CDR1 MNHEY and CDR2 SVGAGI. This CDR3 reads CASSYSIATNYDYTF. As DNA, the CDR3 is TGTGCCAGCAGTTACTCGATAGCAACTAACTATGACTACACCTTC.